This T cell receptor beta chain was found in a study of T-cell reconstitution after alpha-beta-depleted transplantation in children. Preparation of the TCRbeta library used unique molecular identifiers. TCRdb redid the calling of the PCR reads with MiXCR, one entry per CDR3 protein. Of some 500,000 distinct CDR3 sequences listed, 18% are singletons. The CDR3 is made up of 16 amino acids. V dropped 5 bases and J dropped 4 bases, with 17 bases sitting between them. The germline V gene encodes CDR1 SEHNR and CDR2 FQNEAQ (reference sequence). The gene calls are TRBV7-9 and TRBJ2-2, with D perhaps assigned TRBD1 or TRBD2 (6 bases each). The input for sequencing was PBMCs from the stem cell graft donor, taken from the stem cell graft. The TCR comes from a human donor who donated a stem cell graft to a child with acute lymphoblastic leukemia. The CDR3 DNA reads TGTGCCAGCAGCCCTCGTGGGGGGCCCGGCACCGGGGAGCTGTTTTTT. This codes for CASSPRGGPGTGELFF. The variable domain in full, with the rest retrieved from reference TRBV7-9 and TRBJ2-2, is DTGVSQNPRHKITKRGQNVTFRCDPISEHNRLYWYRQTLGQGPEFLTYFQNEAQLEKSRLLSDRFSAERPKGSFSTLEIQRTEQGDSAMYLCASSPRGGPGTGELFFGEGSRLTVL.